A single sample is the source of the 10 T cell receptor beta chains below, sequenced in a study of TIL therapy for anti-PD-1-resistant metastatic lung cancer. Time point: pre-treatment sample, taken before nivolumab and TIL therapy. Sequencing used immunoSEQ v3. Profiling relied on immunoSEQ multiplex PCR, and the TCRdb table lists in-frame clones only, not all of them. The data show some 45,000 clones, approximately 86% seen once. This specimen was blood, taken at baseline. The receptors shown here come from a person aged 25 to 85 with non-small cell lung cancer.

This clone appeared a few times. V and J are TRBV27 and TRBJ1-5; TRBD1 aligns across 9 bases. Germline V gives CDR1 MNHEY, CDR2 SMNVEV (reference sequence). The V and J ends lost 6 bases and 6 bases, in that order; junction bases with no gene match: 6. This CDR3 spans 14 amino acids. In DNA, the CDR3 is TGTGCCAGCAGCCCCCGGGACAGGGCTCAGCCCCAGCATTTT. It specifies CASSPRDRAQPQHF.

The chain joins TRBV10-1 to TRBJ2-3; 10 bases line up with TRBD2. Germline CDR1 WNHNN, CDR2 SYGVQD (reference sequence). J was trimmed by 0 bases and V by 2 bases; bases with no gene match: 2. The CDR3 is 16 residues long. The CDR3: CASSEQRGGSTDTQYF. DNA for the CDR3: TGCGCCAGCAGTGAGCAGCGGGGGGGCAGCACAGATACGCAGTATTTT.

The chain employs TRBV10-3 and TRBJ2-2; TRBD1 matches at 10 bases. Trimming removed 5 bases from V and 3 bases from J; junction bases left unmatched: 6. Germline values: CDR1 ENHRY, CDR2 SYGVKD. This CDR3 region has 16 residues. In nucleotides, the CDR3 is TGTGCCATCAGTCCTGACAGGGGGCTATACACCGGGGAGCTGTTTTTT. It yields the protein CAISPDRGLYTGELFF.

This clone was detected a few times. The CDR3 reads CASSPGLGTSYEQYF. The CDR3 DNA is TGTGCCAGCAGCCCCGGACTAGGTACCTCCTACGAGCAGTACTTC. The gene calls are TRBV7-2 and TRBJ2-7; 7 bases map to TRBD2. Germline V CDR1 and CDR2: SGHTA, FQGNSA. This CDR3 contains 15 residues. With 5 bases clipped from V and 0 bases from J, the junction kept 7 bases outside the gene matches.

The chain links TRBV5-8 to TRBJ1-1, with a weak D call TRBD1 (5 bases). CDR1 SGHTS and CDR2 YDEGEE come from the germline V gene. V was clipped by 0 bases and J by 5 bases, with 8 bases between them. The CDR3 consists of 13 residues. CDR3 sequence (DNA): TGTGCCAGCAGCTTGGTAGGGGCAACTGAAGCTTTCTTT. Its protein product is CASSLVGATEAFF.

This rearrangement joins TRBV28 to TRBJ2-7; D is unclear. Germline assignment: CDR1 MDHEN and CDR2 SYDVKM. The CDR3 is 13 residues long. Trimming took off 7 bases at V and 0 bases at J, with 10 bases between the two ends. The CDR3 sequence is CASMRQISYEQYF. The CDR3 DNA sequence: TGTGCCAGCATGCGGCAGATCTCCTACGAGCAGTACTTC. Variable domain in full (rest from reference TRBV28 and TRBJ2-7): DVKVTQSSRYLVKRTGEKVFLECVQDMDHENMFWYRQDPGLGLRLIYFSYDVKMKEKGDIPEGYSVSREKKERFSLILESASTNQTSMYLCASMRQISYEQYFGPGTRLTVT.

The chain combines TRBV7-2 with TRBJ1-5; 8 bases line up with TRBD1. Germline V CDR1 and CDR2: SGHTA, FQGNSA. With 5 bases clipped from V and 7 bases from J, the junction kept 4 bases outside the gene matches. This CDR3 comprises 13 residues. The CDR3 DNA is TGTGCCAGCAGCCAGGACAGGGCCCAGCCCCAGCATTTT. Its translation: CASSQDRAQPQHF.

This clone was picked up a small number of times. The V and J genes are TRBV2 and TRBJ1-3, with 7 bases aligning to TRBD1. CDR1 SNHLY and CDR2 FYNNEI come from the germline V gene. The ends lost 5 bases at V and 4 bases at J; junction bases unmatched: 8. The CDR3 covers 15 residues. The CDR3: CASSRDRVSGNTIYF. CDR3 nucleotide sequence: TGTGCCAGCAGTAGAGACAGGGTGTCAGGAAACACCATATATTTT.

This clone occurred a few times. The chain combines TRBV19 with TRBJ1-2; D remains ambiguous. Trimming took 4 bases from V and 8 from J, leaving 26 bases between them. From germline, CDR1 is LNHDA and CDR2 SQIVND (reference sequence). The CDR3 totals 17 residues. The CDR3 DNA reads TGTGCCAGTAGTACCCCAGCAAGGGAAGGGCGTGAGGCAGGCTACACCTTC. It translates to CASSTPAREGREAGYTF.

This chain connects TRBV9 to TRBJ2-4; D possibly corresponds to TRBD2 (6 bases). This CDR3 has 15 residues. Germline values: CDR1 SGDLS, CDR2 YYNGEE. With 4 bases removed from V and 1 base from J, the gap between germline ends came to 12 bases. The CDR3 loop reads CASSSWGEAKNIQYF. Here the CDR3 DNA reads TGTGCCAGCAGCTCGTGGGGGGAGGCCAAAAACATTCAGTACTTC. The full variable domain, its missing parts supplied by reference TRBV9 and TRBJ2-4, is DSGVTQTPKHLITATGQRVTLRCSPRSGDLSVYWYQQSLDQGLQFLIQYYNGEERAKGNILERFSAQQFPDLHSELNLSSLELGDSALYFCASSSWGEAKNIQYFGAGTRLSVL.